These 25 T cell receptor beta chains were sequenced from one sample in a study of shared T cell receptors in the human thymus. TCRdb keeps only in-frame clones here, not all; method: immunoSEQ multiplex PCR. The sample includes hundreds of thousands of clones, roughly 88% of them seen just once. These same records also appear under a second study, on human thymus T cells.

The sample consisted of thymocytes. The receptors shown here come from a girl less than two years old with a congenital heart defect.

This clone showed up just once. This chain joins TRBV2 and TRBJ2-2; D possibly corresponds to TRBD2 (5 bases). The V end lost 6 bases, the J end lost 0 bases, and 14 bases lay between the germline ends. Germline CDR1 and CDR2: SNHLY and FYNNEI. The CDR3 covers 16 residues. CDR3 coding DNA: TGTGCCAGCAGGGACGGCGGGTCAACGAACACCGGGGAGCTGTTTTTT. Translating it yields CASRDGGSTNTGELFF.

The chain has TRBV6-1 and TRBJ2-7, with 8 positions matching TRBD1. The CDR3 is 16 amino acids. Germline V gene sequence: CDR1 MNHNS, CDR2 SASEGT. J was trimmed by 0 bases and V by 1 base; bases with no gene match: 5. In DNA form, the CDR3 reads TGTGCCAGCAGTGAAGGCGGACAGGGCAGCTCCTACGAGCAGTACTTC. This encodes CASSEGGQGSSYEQYF.

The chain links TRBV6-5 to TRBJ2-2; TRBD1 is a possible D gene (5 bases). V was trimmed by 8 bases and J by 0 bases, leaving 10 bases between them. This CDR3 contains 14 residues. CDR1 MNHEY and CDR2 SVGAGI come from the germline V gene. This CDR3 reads CASVGAANTGELFF. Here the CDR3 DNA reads TGTGCCAGCGTAGGGGCCGCGAACACCGGGGAGCTGTTTTTT.

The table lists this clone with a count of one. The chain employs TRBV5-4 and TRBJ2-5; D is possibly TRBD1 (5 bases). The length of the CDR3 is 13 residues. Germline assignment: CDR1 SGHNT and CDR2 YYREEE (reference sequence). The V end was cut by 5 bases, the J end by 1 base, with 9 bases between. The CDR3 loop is CASRGQGQETQYF. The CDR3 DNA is TGTGCCAGCAGGGGTCAGGGCCAAGAGACCCAGTACTTC.

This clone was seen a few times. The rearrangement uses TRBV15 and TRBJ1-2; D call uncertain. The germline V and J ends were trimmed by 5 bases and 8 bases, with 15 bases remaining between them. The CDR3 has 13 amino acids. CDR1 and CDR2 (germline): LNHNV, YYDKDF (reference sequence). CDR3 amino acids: CATSGLTARGYTF. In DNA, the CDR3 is TGTGCCACCAGCGGATTGACCGCGAGGGGCTACACCTTC.

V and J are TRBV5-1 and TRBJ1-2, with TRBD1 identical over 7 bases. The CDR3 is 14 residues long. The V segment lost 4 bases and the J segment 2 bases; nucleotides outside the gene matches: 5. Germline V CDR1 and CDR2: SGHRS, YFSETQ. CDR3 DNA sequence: TGCGCCAGCAGCCCACGGGACAGCAACTATGGCTACACCTTC. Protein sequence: CASSPRDSNYGYTF.

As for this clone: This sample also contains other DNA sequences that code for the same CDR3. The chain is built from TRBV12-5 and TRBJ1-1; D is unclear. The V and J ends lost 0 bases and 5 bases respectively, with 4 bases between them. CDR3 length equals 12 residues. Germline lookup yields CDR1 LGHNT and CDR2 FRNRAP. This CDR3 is CASGLVLTEAFF. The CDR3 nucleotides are TGTGCTAGTGGTTTGGTTCTAACTGAAGCTTTCTTT.

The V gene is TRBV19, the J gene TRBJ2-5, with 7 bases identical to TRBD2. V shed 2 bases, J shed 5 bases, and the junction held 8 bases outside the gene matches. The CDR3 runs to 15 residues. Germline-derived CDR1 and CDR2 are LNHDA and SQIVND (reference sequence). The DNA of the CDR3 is TGTGCCAGTAGTATATCGGCTAGCGGACCGGAGACCCAGTACTTC. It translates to CASSISASGPETQYF.

As DNA, the CDR3 is TGTGCCAGCAGCCACAAGACAGTCCAAGTTGGCTACACCTTC. Amino acids: CASSHKTVQVGYTF. The chain recombines TRBV14 with TRBJ1-2, with D maybe TRBD1 (5 bases). The CDR3 length is 14 residues. Trimming removed 3 bases from V and 7 bases from J, with 15 bases in between. Germline lookup yields CDR1 SGHDN and CDR2 FVKESK.

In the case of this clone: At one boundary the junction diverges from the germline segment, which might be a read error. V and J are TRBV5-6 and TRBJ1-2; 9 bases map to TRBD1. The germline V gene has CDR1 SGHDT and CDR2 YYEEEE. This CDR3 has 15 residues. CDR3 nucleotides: TGTGCCAGCAGTTTGGGCCGGACAGGGGACTATGGCTACACCTTC. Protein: CASSLGRTGDYGYTF.

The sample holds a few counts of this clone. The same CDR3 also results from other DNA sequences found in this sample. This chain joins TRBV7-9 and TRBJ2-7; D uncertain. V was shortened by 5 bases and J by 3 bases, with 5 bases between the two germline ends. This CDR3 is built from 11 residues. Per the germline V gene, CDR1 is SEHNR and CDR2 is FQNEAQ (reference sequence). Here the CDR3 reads CASSVSYEQYF. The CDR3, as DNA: TGTGCCAGCAGCGTGAGCTACGAGCAGTACTTC.

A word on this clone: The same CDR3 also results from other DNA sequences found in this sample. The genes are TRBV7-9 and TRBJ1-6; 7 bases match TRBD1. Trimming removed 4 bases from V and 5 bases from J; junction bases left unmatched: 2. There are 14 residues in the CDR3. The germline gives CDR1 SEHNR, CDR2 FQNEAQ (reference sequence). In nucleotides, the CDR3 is TGTGCCAGCAGCTGGGACAGCGATAATTCACCCCTCCACTTT. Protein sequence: CASSWDSDNSPLHF.

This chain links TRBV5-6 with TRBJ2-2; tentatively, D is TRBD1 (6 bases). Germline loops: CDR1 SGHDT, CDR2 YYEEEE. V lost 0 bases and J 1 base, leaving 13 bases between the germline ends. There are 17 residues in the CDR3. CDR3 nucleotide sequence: TGTGCCAGCAGCTTGGATCTGGGACACAAGAACACCGGGGAGCTGTTTTTT. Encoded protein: CASSLDLGHKNTGELFF.

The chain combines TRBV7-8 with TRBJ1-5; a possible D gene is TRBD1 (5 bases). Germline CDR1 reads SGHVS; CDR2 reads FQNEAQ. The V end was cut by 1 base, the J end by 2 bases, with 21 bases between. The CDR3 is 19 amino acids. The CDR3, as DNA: TGTGCCAGCAGCTTAGAAATACAGACGCAGGGAAACGGCAATCAGCCCCAGCATTTT. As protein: CASSLEIQTQGNGNQPQHF.

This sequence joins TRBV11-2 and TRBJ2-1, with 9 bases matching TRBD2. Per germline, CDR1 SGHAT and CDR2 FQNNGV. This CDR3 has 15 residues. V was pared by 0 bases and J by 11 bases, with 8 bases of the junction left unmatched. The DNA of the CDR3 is TGTGCCAGCAGCTTAGATAAGCGGGGGGACCGACAGCAGTTCTTC. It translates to CASSLDKRGDRQQFF.

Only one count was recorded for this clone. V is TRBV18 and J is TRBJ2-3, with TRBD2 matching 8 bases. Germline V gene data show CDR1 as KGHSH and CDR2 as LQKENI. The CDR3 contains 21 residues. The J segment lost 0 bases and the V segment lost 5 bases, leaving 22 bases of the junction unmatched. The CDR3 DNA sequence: TGTGCCAGCTCATCTCCCGGGACTAGAAAGGTCCACGACCAGAGCACAGATACGCAGTATTTT. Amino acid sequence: CASSSPGTRKVHDQSTDTQYF.

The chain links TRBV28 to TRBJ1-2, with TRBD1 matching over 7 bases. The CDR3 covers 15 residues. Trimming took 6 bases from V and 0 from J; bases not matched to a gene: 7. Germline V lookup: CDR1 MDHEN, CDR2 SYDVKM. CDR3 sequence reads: CASSTTGTANYGYTF. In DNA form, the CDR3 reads TGTGCCAGCAGCACTACCGGGACAGCTAACTATGGCTACACCTTC.

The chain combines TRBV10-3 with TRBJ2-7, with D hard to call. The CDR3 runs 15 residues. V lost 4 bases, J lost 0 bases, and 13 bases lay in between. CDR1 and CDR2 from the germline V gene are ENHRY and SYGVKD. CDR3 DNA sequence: TGTGCCATCAGTGGCCGAGAATATCCCTCCTACGAGCAGTACTTC. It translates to CAISGREYPSYEQYF.

The CDR3 sequence is CASSPERRQVGTEAFF. CDR3 nucleotides: TGTGCCAGCTCACCGGAGCGTAGACAGGTTGGGACTGAAGCTTTCTTT. The chain is built from TRBV18 and TRBJ1-1; D possibly corresponds to TRBD1 (6 bases). From germline, CDR1 is KGHSH and CDR2 LQKENI. CDR3 length: 16 residues. Trimming cost V 3 bases and J 5 bases, with 19 bases left between them.

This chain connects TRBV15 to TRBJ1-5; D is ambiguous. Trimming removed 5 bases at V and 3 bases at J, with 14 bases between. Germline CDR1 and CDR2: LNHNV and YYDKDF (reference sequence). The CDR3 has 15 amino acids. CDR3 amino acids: CATSRGSSTNQPQHF. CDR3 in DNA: TGTGCCACCAGCCGCGGGTCCAGCACCAATCAGCCCCAGCATTTT.

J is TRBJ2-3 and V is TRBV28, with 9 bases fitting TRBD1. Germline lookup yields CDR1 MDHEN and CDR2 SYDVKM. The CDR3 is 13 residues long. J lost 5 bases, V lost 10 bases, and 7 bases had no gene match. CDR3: CATTGQGLDTQYF. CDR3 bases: TGTGCCACCACGGGACAGGGCTTAGATACGCAGTATTTT.

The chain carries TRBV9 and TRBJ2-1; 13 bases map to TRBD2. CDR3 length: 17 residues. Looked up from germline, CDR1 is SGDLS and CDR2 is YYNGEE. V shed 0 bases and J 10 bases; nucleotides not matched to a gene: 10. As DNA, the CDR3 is TGTGCCAGCAGCGTAGGGGGGTATATGGGACTAGCGGGAGAGCAGTTCTTC. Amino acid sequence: CASSVGGYMGLAGEQFF.

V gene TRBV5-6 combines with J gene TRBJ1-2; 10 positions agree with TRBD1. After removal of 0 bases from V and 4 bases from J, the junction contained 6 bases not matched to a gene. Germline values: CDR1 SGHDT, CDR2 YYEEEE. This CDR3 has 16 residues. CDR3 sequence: CASSLAWDRGGYGYTF. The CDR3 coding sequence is TGTGCCAGCAGCTTGGCCTGGGACAGGGGAGGCTATGGCTACACCTTC.

This CDR3 reads CARGGGGNEKLFF. For the CDR3, the DNA is TGTGCCAGGGGAGGGGGGGGAAATGAAAAACTGTTTTTT. The chain links TRBV6-1 to TRBJ1-4, with D possibly matching TRBD1 (6 bases). Trimming shortened V by 9 bases and J by 5 bases, and 13 bases separated the two germline ends. CDR3 length: 13 residues. Germline assignment: CDR1 MNHNS and CDR2 SASEGT.

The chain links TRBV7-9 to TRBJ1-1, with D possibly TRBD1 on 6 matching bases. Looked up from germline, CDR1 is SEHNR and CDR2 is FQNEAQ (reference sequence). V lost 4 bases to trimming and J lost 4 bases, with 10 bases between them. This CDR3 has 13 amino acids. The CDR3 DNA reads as TGTGCCAGCAGCTGGGGGCAGGGCACTGAAGCTTTCTTT. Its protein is CASSWGQGTEAFF.